A single sample is the source of the 8 T cell receptor beta chains below, sequenced in a study of blood T cells in healthy people across ages. Primed by a sample-barcoded 5' primer and a J-beta primer mix, a second PCR proceeded for about 6 to 11 cycles. TCRdb processed the 5' RACE reads anew with MiXCR; each CDR3 protein has one entry. Among just over 800,000 distinct CDR3 sequences, 60% to 80% were seen once, and the ten largest hold about 27%. Material: blood. These TCRs come from a man between 25 and 39 years old in good health.

The chain couples TRBV20-1 to TRBJ1-6, with 7 bases that match TRBD1. Germline lookup yields CDR1 DFQATT and CDR2 SNEGSKA (reference sequence). The CDR3 loop spans 14 amino acids. With 4 bases clipped from V and 11 bases from J, the junction kept 11 bases outside the gene matches. The CDR3 reads CSAKPGQAQTPLHF. The CDR3 DNA is TGCAGTGCTAAACCCGGACAGGCCCAGACACCCCTCCACTTT.

This clonotype was seen only a few times. The chain is built from TRBV6-1 and TRBJ2-3; 11 nucleotides line up with TRBD2. CDR3 length: 15 residues. The germline gives CDR1 MNHNS, CDR2 SASEGT. V shed 4 bases and J 3 bases; nucleotides not matched to a gene: 3. Written as DNA, the CDR3 is TGTGCCAGCAGTGTGTCTAGCGGGGGGACAGATACGCAGTATTTT. Translation gives CASSVSSGGTDTQYF.

The chain uses TRBV27 and TRBJ2-6; the D gene is possibly TRBD1 (6 bases). Trimming took off 5 bases at V and 0 bases at J, with 17 bases between the two ends. Germline V gene data show CDR1 as MNHEY and CDR2 as SMNVEV (reference sequence). The CDR3 contains 18 residues. The CDR3 coding sequence is TGTGCCAGCAGTCCGGCGGCAGGGGCCTGCTCTGGGGCCAACGTCCTGACTTTC. It yields the protein CASSPAAGACSGANVLTF.

V usage is TRBV13 and J usage is TRBJ1-5, with 7 bases aligning to TRBD1. Germline V gene data show CDR1 as PRHDT and CDR2 as FYEKMQ (reference sequence). With V trimmed by 0 bases and J by 5 bases, 1 base remained unmatched. This CDR3 contains 14 residues. The CDR3 sequence is CASSLGTGYQPQHF. The CDR3 coding sequence is TGTGCCAGCAGCTTAGGGACAGGGTATCAGCCCCAGCATTTT. The full variable domain, with the rest looked up from reference TRBV13 and TRBJ1-5, is AAGVIQSPRHLIKEKRETATLKCYPIPRHDTVYWYQQGPGQDPQFLISFYEKMQSDKGSIPDRFSAQQFSDYHSELNMSSLELGDSALYFCASSLGTGYQPQHFGDGTRLSIL.

The chain combines TRBV9 with TRBJ2-5; unclear D gene. Trimming took off 0 bases at V and 7 bases at J, with 10 bases between the two ends. Germline CDR1 and CDR2: SGDLS and YYNGEE. The length of the CDR3 is 13 residues. The CDR3 sequence: CASSVGAGGTQYF. In DNA, the CDR3 is TGTGCCAGCAGCGTAGGGGCAGGCGGGACCCAGTACTTC.

The rearrangement links TRBV6-2 or TRBV6-3 to TRBJ2-1; 14 bases are a match to TRBD2. With V trimmed by 6 bases and J by 9 bases, 10 bases remained unmatched. Germline V lookup: CDR1 MNHEY, CDR2 SVGEGT. CDR3 length: 16 amino acids. CDR3 coding DNA: TGTGCCAGCAGCATTTCGACTAGCGGGGGGGCAGGTGAGCAGTTCTTC. Amino acids: CASSISTSGGAGEQFF.

This clonotype has only one observation. The V and J genes are TRBV15 and TRBJ1-1; D uncertain. The V gene lost 5 bases and the J gene lost 1 base, with 14 bases spanning the gap. The CDR3 extends over 15 amino acids. CDR1 LNHNV and CDR2 YYDKDF come from the germline V gene (reference sequence). The CDR3 sequence: CATSEGLTRNTEAFF. DNA of the CDR3: TGTGCCACCAGCGAGGGATTGACCCGGAACACTGAAGCTTTCTTT.

The chain has TRBV5-1 and TRBJ2-3; D is unresolved. The germline V gene encodes CDR1 SGHRS and CDR2 YFSETQ. This CDR3 has 15 residues. V lost 0 bases, J lost 0 bases, and 8 bases lay in between. Here the CDR3 reads CASSLDSPSTDTQYF. CDR3 in DNA: TGCGCCAGCAGCTTGGACAGCCCTAGCACAGATACGCAGTATTTT.